This TCR beta chain was recorded in a study of T-cell reconstitution after alpha-beta-depleted transplantation in children. Study-level points and caveats: Elevated TCRbeta diversity at day 60 was traced, in some patients, to surviving recipient T cells and thymic progenitors. Several hundred expanded graft clones reportedly gave rise to the alpha-beta T cells present about two months after transplant. Among T cells one year after transplant, newly produced cells accounted for most counts and diversity.

With V trimmed by 4 bases and J by 0 bases, 5 bases remained unmatched. This CDR3 contains 16 residues. CDR1 is LGHNA, CDR2 YSLEER, per germline. Library preparation (for TCRbeta) was performed with unique molecular identifiers. Using its own MiXCR run on the PCR reads, TCRdb lists one record per CDR3 protein. There are 200,000 or so distinct CDR3 sequences in the sample; 5.5% to 7% occur only once, and about 4.3% lies in the top ten. This clonotype was recorded at least ten times. As yet, its antigen is unknown. This sequence originates from a girl in the first two years of life with combined immunodeficiency, due to receive a stem cell transplant. The chain links TRBV4-3 to TRBJ2-1; 8 bases match TRBD2. The sequences come from PBMCs, collected before TCRalphabeta/CD19-depleted stem cell transplant. CDR3 in DNA: TGCGCCAGCAGCCGACTAGCGTACAGCTCCTACAATGAGCAGTTCTTC. It yields the protein CASSRLAYSSYNEQFF.